Following are 13 T cell receptor beta chains from one sample sequenced in a study of cytomegalovirus exposure and HLA in healthy donors. A multiplex PCR was run with 60 Vbeta primers and 13 Jbeta primers. Clones were read by immunoSEQ multiplex PCR, and TCRdb kept only the in-frame ones, dropping some. The data contain 100,000 to 150,000 clones, approximately 80% of them singletons. Source material: PBMCs. These receptors originate from a woman aged 35 to 49 in good health and CMV-seropositive.

The rearrangement joins TRBV7-2 to TRBJ2-7, with a weak D call TRBD2 (6 bases). The CDR3 is made up of 14 amino acids. Germline V lookup: CDR1 SGHTA, CDR2 FQGNSA. V shed 5 bases and J shed 3 bases, with 14 bases lying between them. DNA for the CDR3: TGTGCCAGCAGCCTCCAGGAGGGGAACTACGAGCAGTACTTC. It yields the protein CASSLQEGNYEQYF.

The gene calls are TRBV6-6 and TRBJ1-5, with 10 bases matching TRBD1. The CDR3 totals 14 residues. The germline CDR1 and CDR2 sequences are MNHNY and SVGAGI (reference sequence). The trim removed 10 bases at V and 9 bases at J, leaving 12 bases unmatched. Here the CDR3 DNA reads TGTGCCACCTCTAGAGACAGGGGGCCATTGCCCCAGCATTTT. It translates to CATSRDRGPLPQHF.

This clone was picked up many times. This sequence joins TRBV7-9 and TRBJ2-1, with 9 bases identical to TRBD2. Germline trimming cut 5 bases from V and 6 bases from J; bases unmatched to any gene: 5. CDR1 and CDR2 from the germline V gene are SEHNR and FQNEAQ (reference sequence). The CDR3 extends over 14 amino acids. CDR3 coding DNA: TGTGCCAGCAGCCCGGGACTAGCAGCCAATGAGCAGTTCTTC. It translates to CASSPGLAANEQFF.

This chain joins TRBV6-1 and TRBJ2-1, with 9 positions matching TRBD2. V trimming: 3 bases; J trimming: 7 bases; junction bases outside the gene matches: 4. Germline V CDR1 and CDR2: MNHNS, SASEGT. The CDR3 contains 14 residues. The chain's CDR3 is CASSEAGGPNEQFF. DNA of the CDR3: TGTGCCAGCAGTGAGGCGGGAGGGCCGAATGAGCAGTTCTTC.

The chain uses TRBV2 and TRBJ1-5; D possibly corresponds to TRBD1 (6 bases). This CDR3 is built from 13 residues. Deletions cut 6 bases from V and 3 bases from J, with 9 bases between. Germline CDR1 reads SNHLY; CDR2 reads FYNNEI. CDR3 sequence: CASSGQFNQPQHF. The DNA of the CDR3 is TGTGCCAGCAGCGGACAGTTCAATCAGCCCCAGCATTTT.

The V call is TRBV19, the J call TRBJ2-6; TRBD1 is a possible D gene (6 bases). V lost 8 bases to trimming and J lost 2 bases, with 13 bases between them. Germline V gene sequence: CDR1 LNHDA, CDR2 SQIVND (reference sequence). The CDR3 spans 15 residues. CDR3 amino acids: CASSQGNPGANVLTF. The CDR3 nucleotides are TGTGCCAGTTCTCAGGGGAACCCTGGGGCCAACGTCCTGACTTTC. The full variable domain, rest sourced from reference TRBV19 and TRBJ2-6, is DGGITQSPKYLFRKEGQNVTLSCEQNLNHDAMYWYRQDPGQGLRLIYYSQIVNDFQKGDIAEGYSVSREKKESFPLTVTSAQKNPTAFYLCASSQGNPGANVLTFGAGSRLTVL.

The V gene is TRBV5-5, the J gene TRBJ2-7; a weak D match, TRBD1 (6 bases). Per germline, CDR1 SGHKS and CDR2 YYEKEE (reference sequence). Between the trimmed V and J ends, which lost 4 bases and 4 bases, there was a span of 15 bases. The CDR3 length is 14 residues. CDR3 region: CASSPRQEHYEQYF. The CDR3 DNA sequence: TGTGCCAGCAGCCCGAGACAGGAGCATTACGAGCAGTACTTC.

The rearrangement links TRBV29-1 to TRBJ2-5; D is possibly TRBD2 (7 bases). Germline V gene lookup returns CDR1 SQVTM and CDR2 ANQGSEA. Deletions cut 4 bases from V and 2 bases from J, with 11 bases between. This CDR3 region has 13 residues. The CDR3 spells CSVGGGGQETQYF. The CDR3 region has the DNA TGCAGCGTTGGGGGAGGGGGACAAGAGACCCAGTACTTC.

The chain recombines TRBV18 with TRBJ1-1; 7 nucleotides line up with TRBD1. Germline CDR1 is KGHSH and CDR2 is LQKENI. Germline trimming cut 5 bases from V and 0 bases from J; bases unmatched to any gene: 12. This CDR3 spans 17 amino acids. The CDR3 spells CASSSTGTEVMNTEAFF. The CDR3 bases are TGTGCCAGCTCATCAACCGGGACAGAGGTCATGAACACTGAAGCTTTCTTT.

The chain carries TRBV5-4 and TRBJ2-1, with 8 positions matching TRBD2. Unmatched junction bases numbered 13, after V lost 7 bases and J lost 4 bases. This CDR3 contains 16 residues. Germline CDR1 is SGHNT and CDR2 is YYREEE (reference sequence). This chain's CDR3 is CASAPGGREAYNEQFF. The CDR3 coding sequence is TGTGCCAGCGCCCCCGGCGGGCGGGAGGCATACAATGAGCAGTTCTTC.

This clone was found once. The rearrangement links TRBV6-1 to TRBJ2-1; 9 bases agree with TRBD2. Per germline, CDR1 MNHNS and CDR2 SASEGT. After removal of 6 bases from V and 9 bases from J, the junction contained 3 bases not matched to a gene. This CDR3 is 12 amino acids long. The CDR3 is CASRGLAGEQFF. Written as DNA, the CDR3 is TGTGCCAGCAGGGGACTAGCTGGTGAGCAGTTCTTC.

The sample holds a few counts of this clone. The chain combines TRBV4-1 with TRBJ2-7; 7 bases match TRBD2. The trim removed 3 bases at V and 3 bases at J, leaving 11 bases unmatched. Germline V gene data show CDR1 as MGHRA and CDR2 as YSYEKL. CDR3 length: 16 residues. The chain's CDR3 is CASSHLTSATHYEQYF. The CDR3 nucleotides read TGCGCCAGCAGCCACCTCACTAGCGCCACCCACTACGAGCAGTACTTC.

This chain links TRBV4-1 with TRBJ2-5, with D perhaps given as TRBD1 or TRBD2 (6 bases each). The J call may be incorrect, as the DNA end agrees better with TRBJ2-7. This CDR3 is built from 13 residues. Germline V gives CDR1 MGHRA, CDR2 YSYEKL. The CDR3 DNA reads as TGCGCCAGCAGCCGGGGGCGGGACTACGAGCAGTACTTC. This codes for CASSRGRDYEQYF.